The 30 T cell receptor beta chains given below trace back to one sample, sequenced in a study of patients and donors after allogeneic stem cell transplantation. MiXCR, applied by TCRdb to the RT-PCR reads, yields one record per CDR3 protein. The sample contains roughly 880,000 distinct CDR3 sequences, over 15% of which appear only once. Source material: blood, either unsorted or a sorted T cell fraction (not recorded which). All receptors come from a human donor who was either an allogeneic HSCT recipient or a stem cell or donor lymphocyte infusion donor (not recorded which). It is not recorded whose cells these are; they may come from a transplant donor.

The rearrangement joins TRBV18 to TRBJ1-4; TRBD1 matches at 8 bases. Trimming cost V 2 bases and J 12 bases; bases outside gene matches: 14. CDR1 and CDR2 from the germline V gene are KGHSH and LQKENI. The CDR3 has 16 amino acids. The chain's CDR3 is CASSPFRGRPTGELFF. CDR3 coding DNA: TGTGCCAGCTCACCATTCAGGGGGCGGCCAACGGGGGAACTGTTTTTT. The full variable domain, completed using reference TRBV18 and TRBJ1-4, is NAGVMQNPRHLVRRRGQEARLRCSPMKGHSHVYWYRQLPEEGLKFMVYLQKENIIDESGMPKERFSAEFPKEGPSILRIQQVVRGDSAAYFCASSPFRGRPTGELFFGSGTQLSVL.

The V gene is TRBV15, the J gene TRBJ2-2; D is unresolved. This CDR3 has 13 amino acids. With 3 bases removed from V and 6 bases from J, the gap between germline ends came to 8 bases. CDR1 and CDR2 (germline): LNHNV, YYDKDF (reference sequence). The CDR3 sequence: CATSRGRAGELFF. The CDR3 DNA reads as TGTGCCACCAGCAGGGGAAGGGCCGGGGAGCTGTTTTTT.

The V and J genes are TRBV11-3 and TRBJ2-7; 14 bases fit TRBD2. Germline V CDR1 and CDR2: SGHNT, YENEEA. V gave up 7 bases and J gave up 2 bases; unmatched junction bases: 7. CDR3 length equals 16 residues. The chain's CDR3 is CASIGLAGGTAYEQYF. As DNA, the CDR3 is TGTGCCAGCATCGGACTAGCGGGAGGAACCGCCTACGAGCAGTACTTC.

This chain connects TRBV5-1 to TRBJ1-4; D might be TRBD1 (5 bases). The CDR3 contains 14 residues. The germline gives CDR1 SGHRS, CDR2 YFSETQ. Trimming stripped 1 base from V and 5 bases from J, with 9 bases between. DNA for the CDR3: TGCGCCAGCAGCTTGCGGGGACCGAATGAAAAACTGTTTTTT. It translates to CASSLRGPNEKLFF.

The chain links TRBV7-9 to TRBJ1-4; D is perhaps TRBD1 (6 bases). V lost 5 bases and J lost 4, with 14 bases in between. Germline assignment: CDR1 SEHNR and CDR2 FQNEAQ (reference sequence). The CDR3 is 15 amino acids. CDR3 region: CASSVLRTDNEKLFF. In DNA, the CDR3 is TGTGCCAGCAGCGTCCTCCGGACAGATAATGAAAAACTGTTTTTT.

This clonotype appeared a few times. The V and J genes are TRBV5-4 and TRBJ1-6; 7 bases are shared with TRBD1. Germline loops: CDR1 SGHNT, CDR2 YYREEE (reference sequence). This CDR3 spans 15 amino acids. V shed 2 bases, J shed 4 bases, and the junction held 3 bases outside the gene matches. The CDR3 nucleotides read TGTGCCAGCAGCTTACCGGGACAGTATAATTCACCCCTCCACTTT. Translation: CASSLPGQYNSPLHF.

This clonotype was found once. The CDR3 sequence: CASSAQGLAEAFF. In nucleotides, the CDR3 is TGTGCCAGCAGCGCACAGGGACTCGCTGAAGCTTTCTTT. The chain employs TRBV9 and TRBJ1-1, with a weak D call TRBD1 (6 bases). CDR1 is SGDLS, CDR2 YYNGEE, per germline. Trimming left V 3 bases short and J 6 bases short, with 12 bases between. The CDR3 is 13 residues long. Full variable domain (remainder filled in from reference TRBV9 and TRBJ1-1): DSGVTQTPKHLITATGQRVTLRCSPRSGDLSVYWYQQSLDQGLQFLIQYYNGEERAKGNILERFSAQQFPDLHSELNLSSLELGDSALYFCASSAQGLAEAFFGQGTRLTVV.

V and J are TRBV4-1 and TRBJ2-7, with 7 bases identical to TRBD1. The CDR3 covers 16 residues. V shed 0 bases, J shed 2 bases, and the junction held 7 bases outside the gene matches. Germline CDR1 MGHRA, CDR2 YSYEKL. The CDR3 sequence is CASSQDFTGATYEQYF. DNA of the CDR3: TGCGCCAGCAGCCAAGATTTCACAGGGGCAACCTACGAGCAGTACTTC.

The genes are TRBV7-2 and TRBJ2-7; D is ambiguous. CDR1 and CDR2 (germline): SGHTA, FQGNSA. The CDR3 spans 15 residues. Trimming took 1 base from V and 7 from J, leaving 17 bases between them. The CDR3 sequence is CASSLVPGPQKEQYF. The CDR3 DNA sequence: TGTGCCAGCAGCTTAGTACCTGGCCCCCAGAAGGAGCAGTACTTC.

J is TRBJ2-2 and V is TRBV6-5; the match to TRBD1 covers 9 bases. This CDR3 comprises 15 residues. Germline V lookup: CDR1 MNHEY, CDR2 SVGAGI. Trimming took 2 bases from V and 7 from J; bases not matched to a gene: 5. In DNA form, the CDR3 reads TGTGCCAGCAGTTACGGGACAGGGCATGTCGGGGAGCTGTTTTTT. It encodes CASSYGTGHVGELFF.

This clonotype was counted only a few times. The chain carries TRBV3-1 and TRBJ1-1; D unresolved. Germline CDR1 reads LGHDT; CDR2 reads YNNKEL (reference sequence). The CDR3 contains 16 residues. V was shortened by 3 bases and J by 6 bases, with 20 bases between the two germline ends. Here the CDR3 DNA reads TGTGCCAGCAGCCAGCTACCCACGGGAATATCATCTGAAGCTTTCTTT. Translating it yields CASSQLPTGISSEAFF. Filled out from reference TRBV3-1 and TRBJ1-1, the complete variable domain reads DTAVSQTPKYLVTQMGNDKSIKCEQNLGHDTMYWYKQDSKKFLKIMFSYNNKELIINETVPNRFSPKSPDKAHLNLHINSLELGDSAVYFCASSQLPTGISSEAFFGQGTRLTVV.

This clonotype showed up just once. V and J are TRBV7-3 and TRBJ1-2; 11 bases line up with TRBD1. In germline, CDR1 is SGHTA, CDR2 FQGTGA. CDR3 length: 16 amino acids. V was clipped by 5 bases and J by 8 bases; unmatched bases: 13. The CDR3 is CASSKSGTGGGDGYTF. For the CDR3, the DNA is TGTGCCAGCAGCAAATCCGGGACAGGGGGAGGAGACGGCTACACCTTC.

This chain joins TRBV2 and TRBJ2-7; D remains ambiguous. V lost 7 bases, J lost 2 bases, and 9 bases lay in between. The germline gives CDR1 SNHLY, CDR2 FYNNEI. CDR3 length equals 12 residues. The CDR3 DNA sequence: TGTGCCAGCAATCCAAGGGCCTACGAGCAGTACTTC. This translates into CASNPRAYEQYF.

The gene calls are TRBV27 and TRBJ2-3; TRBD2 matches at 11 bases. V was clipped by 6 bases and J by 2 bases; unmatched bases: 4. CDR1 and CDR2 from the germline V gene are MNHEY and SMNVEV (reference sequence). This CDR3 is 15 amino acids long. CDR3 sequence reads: CASSNSGRATDTQYF. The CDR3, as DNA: TGTGCCAGCAGCAATAGCGGGAGGGCCACAGATACGCAGTATTTT.

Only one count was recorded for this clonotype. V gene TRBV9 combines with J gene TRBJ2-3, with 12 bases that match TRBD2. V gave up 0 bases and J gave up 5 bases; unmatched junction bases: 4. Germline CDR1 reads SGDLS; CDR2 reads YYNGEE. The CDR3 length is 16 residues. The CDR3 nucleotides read TGTGCCAGCAGCGTAGGACTAGCGGGAGCCAGAGATACGCAGTATTTT. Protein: CASSVGLAGARDTQYF. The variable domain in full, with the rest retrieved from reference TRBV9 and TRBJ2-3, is DSGVTQTPKHLITATGQRVTLRCSPRSGDLSVYWYQQSLDQGLQFLIQYYNGEERAKGNILERFSAQQFPDLHSELNLSSLELGDSALYFCASSVGLAGARDTQYFGPGTRLTVL.

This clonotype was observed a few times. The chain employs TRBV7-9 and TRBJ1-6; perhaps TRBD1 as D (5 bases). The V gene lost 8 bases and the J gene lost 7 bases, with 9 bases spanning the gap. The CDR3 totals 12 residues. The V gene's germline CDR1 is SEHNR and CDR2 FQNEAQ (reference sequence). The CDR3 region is CASGDFNSPLHF. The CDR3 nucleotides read TGTGCCAGCGGGGACTTCAATTCACCCCTCCACTTT.

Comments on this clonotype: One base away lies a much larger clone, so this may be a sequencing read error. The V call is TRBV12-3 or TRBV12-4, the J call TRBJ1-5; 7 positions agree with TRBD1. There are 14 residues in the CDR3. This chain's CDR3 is CACSHGTVNQPQHF. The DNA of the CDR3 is TGTGCCTGCAGTCACGGGACAGTCAATCAGCCCCAGCATTTT.

The CDR3 loop is CASSLGIGGVSSYEQYF. CDR3 sequence (DNA): TGTGCCAGCAGCCTGGGCATTGGGGGGGTTTCATCCTACGAGCAGTACTTC. The chain uses TRBV5-5 and TRBJ2-7, with TRBD2 identical over 7 bases. Germline lookup yields CDR1 SGHKS and CDR2 YYEKEE (reference sequence). The CDR3 has 17 amino acids. The junction had 14 bases not matched to a gene; V was cut back by 4 bases and J by 1 base.

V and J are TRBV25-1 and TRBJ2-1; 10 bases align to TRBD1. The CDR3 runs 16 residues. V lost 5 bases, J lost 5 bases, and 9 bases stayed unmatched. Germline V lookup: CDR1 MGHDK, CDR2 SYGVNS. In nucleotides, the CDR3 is TGTGCCAGCAGTCAACCAAAGGGACAGGGGAACAATGAGCAGTTCTTC. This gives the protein CASSQPKGQGNNEQFF.

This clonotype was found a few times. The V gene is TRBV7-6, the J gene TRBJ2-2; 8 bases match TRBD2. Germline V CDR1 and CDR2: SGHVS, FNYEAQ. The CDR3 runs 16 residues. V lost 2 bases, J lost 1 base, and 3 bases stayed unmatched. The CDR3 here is CASSLLRGENTGELFF. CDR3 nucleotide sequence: TGTGCCAGCAGCTTACTGCGGGGGGAGAACACCGGGGAGCTGTTTTTT.

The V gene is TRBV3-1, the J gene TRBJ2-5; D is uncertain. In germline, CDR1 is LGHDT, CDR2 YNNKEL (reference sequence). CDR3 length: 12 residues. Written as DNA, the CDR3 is TGTGCAAGTTCACATTTGGAAGAGACCCAGTACTTC. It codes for CASSHLEETQYF.

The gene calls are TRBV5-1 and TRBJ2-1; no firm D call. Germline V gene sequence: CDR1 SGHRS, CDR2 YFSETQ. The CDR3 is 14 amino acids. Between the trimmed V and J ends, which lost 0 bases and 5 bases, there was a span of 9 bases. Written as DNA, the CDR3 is TGCGCCAGCAGCTTGGAAGGGCAGAACAATGAGCAGTTCTTC. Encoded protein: CASSLEGQNNEQFF.

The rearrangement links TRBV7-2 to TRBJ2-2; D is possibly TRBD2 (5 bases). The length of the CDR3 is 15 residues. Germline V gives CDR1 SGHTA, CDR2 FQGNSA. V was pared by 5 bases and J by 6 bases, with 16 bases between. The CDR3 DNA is TGTGCCAGCAGCCAAAAAGGAGGTTGGGCCGGGGAGCTGTTTTTT. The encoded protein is CASSQKGGWAGELFF.

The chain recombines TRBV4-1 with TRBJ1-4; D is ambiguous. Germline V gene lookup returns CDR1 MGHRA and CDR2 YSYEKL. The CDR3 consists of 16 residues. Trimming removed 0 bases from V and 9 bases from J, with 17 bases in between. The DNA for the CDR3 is TGCGCCAGCAGCCAAGAACGGGTCAGTCAAAGGAAAAAACTGTTTTTT. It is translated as CASSQERVSQRKKLFF.

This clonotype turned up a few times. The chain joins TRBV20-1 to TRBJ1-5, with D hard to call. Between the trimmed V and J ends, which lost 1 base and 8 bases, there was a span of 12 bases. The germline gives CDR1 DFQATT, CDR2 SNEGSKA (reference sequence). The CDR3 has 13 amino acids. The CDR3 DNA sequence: TGCAGTGCTAGAGGTTTGGGGTGGGAGCCCCAGCATTTT. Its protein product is CSARGLGWEPQHF.

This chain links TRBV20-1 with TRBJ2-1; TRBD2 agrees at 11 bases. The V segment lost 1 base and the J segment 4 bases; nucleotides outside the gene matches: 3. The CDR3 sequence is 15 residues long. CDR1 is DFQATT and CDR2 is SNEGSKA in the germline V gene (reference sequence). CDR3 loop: CSARALAGEYNEQFF. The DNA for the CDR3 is TGCAGTGCTAGAGCACTAGCGGGGGAATACAATGAGCAGTTCTTC.

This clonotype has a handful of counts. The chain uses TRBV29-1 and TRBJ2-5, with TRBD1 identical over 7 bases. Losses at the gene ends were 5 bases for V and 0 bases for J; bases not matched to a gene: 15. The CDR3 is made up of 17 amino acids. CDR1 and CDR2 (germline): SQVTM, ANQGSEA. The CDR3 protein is CSVRNDPGQPYQETQYF. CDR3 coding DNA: TGCAGCGTTCGAAATGATCCGGGACAGCCTTACCAAGAGACCCAGTACTTC. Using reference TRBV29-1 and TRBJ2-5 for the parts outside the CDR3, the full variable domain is SAVISQKPSRDICQRGTSLTIQCQVDSQVTMMFWYRQQPGQSLTLIATANQGSEATYESGFVIDKFPISRPNLTFSTLTVSNMSPEDSSIYLCSVRNDPGQPYQETQYFGPGTRLLVL.

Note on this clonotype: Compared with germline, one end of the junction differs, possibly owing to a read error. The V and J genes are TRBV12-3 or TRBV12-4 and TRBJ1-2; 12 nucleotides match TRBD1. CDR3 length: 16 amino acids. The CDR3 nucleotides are TGTGCCAACAGTTTCTGGGGGGGACAGGGGGCCGATGGCTACACCTTC. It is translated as CANSFWGGQGADGYTF.

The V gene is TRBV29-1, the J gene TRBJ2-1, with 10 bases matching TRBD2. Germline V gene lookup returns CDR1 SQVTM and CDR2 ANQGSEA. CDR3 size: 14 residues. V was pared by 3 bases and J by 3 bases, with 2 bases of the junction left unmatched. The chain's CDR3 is CSVDTSGVYNEQFF. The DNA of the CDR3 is TGCAGCGTTGACACTAGCGGGGTCTACAATGAGCAGTTCTTC.

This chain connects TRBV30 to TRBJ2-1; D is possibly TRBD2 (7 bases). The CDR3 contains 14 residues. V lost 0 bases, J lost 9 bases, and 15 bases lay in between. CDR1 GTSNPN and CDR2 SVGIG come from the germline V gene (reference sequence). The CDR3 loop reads CAWSVQIGGGEQFF. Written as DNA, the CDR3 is TGTGCCTGGAGTGTACAGATAGGGGGGGGTGAGCAGTTCTTC.